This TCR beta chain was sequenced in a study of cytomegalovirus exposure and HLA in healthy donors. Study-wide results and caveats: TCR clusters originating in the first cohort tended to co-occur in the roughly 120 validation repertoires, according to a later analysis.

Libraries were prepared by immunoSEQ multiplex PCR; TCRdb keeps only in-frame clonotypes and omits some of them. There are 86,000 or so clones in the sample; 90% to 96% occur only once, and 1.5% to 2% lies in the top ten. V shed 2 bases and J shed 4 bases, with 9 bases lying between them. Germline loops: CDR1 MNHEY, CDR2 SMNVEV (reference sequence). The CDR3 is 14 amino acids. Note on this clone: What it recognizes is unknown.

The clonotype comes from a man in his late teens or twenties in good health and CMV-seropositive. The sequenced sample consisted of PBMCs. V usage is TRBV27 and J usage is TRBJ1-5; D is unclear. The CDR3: CASSLSLGNQPQHF. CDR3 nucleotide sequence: TGTGCCAGCAGTTTAAGTCTAGGTAATCAGCCCCAGCATTTT.